These 27 T cell receptor beta chains share one sample of origin, sequenced in a study of blood T cell repertoires in COVID-19. TCRdb keeps only in-frame clones here, not all; method: immunoSEQ multiplex PCR. Here the sample spans around 100,000 clones, 70% to 90% being singletons. The sample taken for sequencing was peripheral blood. These receptors all stem from a man between 40 and 49 years old with acute or convalescent COVID-19.

The rearrangement joins TRBV6-5 to TRBJ1-4; 7 bases agree with TRBD1. Trimming cost V 6 bases and J 8 bases; bases outside gene matches: 12. The germline CDR1 and CDR2 sequences are MNHEY and SVGAGI. The CDR3 extends over 15 amino acids. CDR3 bases: TGTGCCAGCAGGAACATACAGGGGCAGAGGGAAAAACTGTTTTTT. Protein product: CASRNIQGQREKLFF.

J is TRBJ2-3 and V is TRBV29-1; TRBD2 agrees at 7 bases. This CDR3 spans 13 amino acids. Germline V gene data show CDR1 as SQVTM and CDR2 as ANQGSEA. The V gene end was trimmed by 1 base and the J gene end by 4 bases; junction bases not matched to a gene: 2. CDR3: CSVEVSGADTQYF. The CDR3 coding sequence is TGCAGCGTTGAAGTAAGCGGGGCAGATACGCAGTATTTT.

V usage is TRBV18 and J usage is TRBJ2-1, with 9 bases lining up with TRBD1. Trimming took 3 bases from V and 3 from J; bases not matched to a gene: 3. The CDR3 runs 15 residues. The germline V gene has CDR1 KGHSH and CDR2 LQKENI. This chain's CDR3 is CASSPTGGVYNEQFF. The CDR3 bases are TGTGCCAGCTCACCGACAGGGGGAGTCTACAATGAGCAGTTCTTC.

The rearrangement joins TRBV5-4 to TRBJ1-1; unclear D gene. This CDR3 spans 12 amino acids. CDR1 SGHNT and CDR2 YYREEE come from the germline V gene (reference sequence). V shed 2 bases and J shed 4 bases, with 6 bases lying between them. The CDR3 bases are TGTGCCAGCAGCTTCGGCGGCACTGAAGCTTTCTTT. Protein product: CASSFGGTEAFF.

The rearrangement links TRBV5-1 to TRBJ2-7; 7 bases line up with TRBD1. V lost 0 bases, J lost 2 bases, and 17 bases stayed unmatched. This CDR3 has 19 residues. Germline V gives CDR1 SGHRS, CDR2 YFSETQ. The DNA of the CDR3 is TGCGCCAGCAGCTTGGTTCCGTCAACAGGGGACCGGGATCCCTACGAGCAGTACTTC. This gives the protein CASSLVPSTGDRDPYEQYF. The full variable domain, its missing parts supplied by reference TRBV5-1 and TRBJ2-7, is KAGVTQTPRYLIKTRGQQVTLSCSPISGHRSVSWYQQTPGQGLQFLFEYFSETQRNKGNFPGRFSGRQFSNSRSEMNVSTLELGDSALYLCASSLVPSTGDRDPYEQYFGPGTRLTVT.

The chain combines TRBV18 with TRBJ1-3, with D possibly matching TRBD1 (5 bases). The CDR3 runs 15 residues. The V end was cut by 6 bases, the J end by 5 bases, with 17 bases between. Germline loops: CDR1 KGHSH, CDR2 LQKENI. The CDR3 loop reads CASSWNGGERNTIYF. In DNA form, the CDR3 reads TGTGCCAGCTCTTGGAATGGAGGGGAAAGAAACACCATATATTTT.

This clone was seen only once. This chain links TRBV6-5 with TRBJ2-2, with 7 bases identical to TRBD1. This CDR3 has 14 residues. Per germline, CDR1 MNHEY and CDR2 SVGAGI. The trim removed 5 bases at V and 10 bases at J, leaving 10 bases unmatched. The CDR3 here is CASSTSQGSAELFF. For the CDR3, the DNA is TGTGCCAGCAGTACTTCACAGGGGTCGGCGGAGCTGTTTTTT.

The chain couples TRBV29-1 to TRBJ1-1; 8 bases map to TRBD1. Trimming at V came to 7 bases and at J to 7 bases, leaving 5 bases not matched to a gene. The CDR3 runs to 11 residues. Germline V gene data show CDR1 as SQVTM and CDR2 as ANQGSEA. The CDR3 spells CSADRGLEAFF. The CDR3 DNA sequence: TGCAGCGCAGACAGGGGACTTGAAGCTTTCTTT.

A single count supports this clone. The gene calls are TRBV13 and TRBJ1-2, with a possible D match to TRBD1 (6 bases). The germline V and J ends were trimmed by 5 bases and 4 bases, with 14 bases remaining between them. The CDR3 contains 14 residues. The germline V gene has CDR1 PRHDT and CDR2 FYEKMQ (reference sequence). In nucleotides, the CDR3 is TGTGCCAGCAGCCAGGGGCAGGGTTTCTATGGCTACACCTTC. This sequence encodes CASSQGQGFYGYTF. Using reference TRBV13 and TRBJ1-2 for the parts outside the CDR3, the full variable domain is AAGVIQSPRHLIKEKRETATLKCYPIPRHDTVYWYQQGPGQDPQFLISFYEKMQSDKGSIPDRFSAQQFSDYHSELNMSSLELGDSALYFCASSQGQGFYGYTFGSGTRLTVV.

The CDR3 coding sequence is TGCGCCAGCAGCTCTCAGGGGTGGGACACTGAAGCTTTCTTT. This sequence encodes CASSSQGWDTEAFF. The chain links TRBV4-1 to TRBJ1-1, with D tentatively TRBD1 (6 bases). This CDR3 is 14 amino acids long. Deletions cut 5 bases from V and 3 bases from J, with 13 bases between. The germline CDR1 and CDR2 sequences are MGHRA and YSYEKL.

Concerning this clone: The same CDR3 is also encoded by other DNA sequences in this sample. The chain recombines TRBV19 with TRBJ1-5; no clear D gene. Germline CDR1 reads LNHDA; CDR2 reads SQIVND (reference sequence). The V end was cut by 3 bases, the J end by 0 bases, with 9 bases between. This CDR3 comprises 15 residues. CDR3 amino acids: CASSIGEYSNQPQHF. The DNA of the CDR3 is TGTGCCAGTAGTATCGGGGAGTATAGCAATCAGCCCCAGCATTTT.

This clone was seen only a few times. This chain uses TRBV2 with TRBJ1-5; the D gene is possibly TRBD1 (5 bases). Per the germline V gene, CDR1 is SNHLY and CDR2 is FYNNEI. The V gene lost 5 bases and the J gene lost 4 bases, with 12 bases spanning the gap. The CDR3 covers 14 residues. The CDR3 region has the DNA TGTGCCAGCAGTTCCCGGGGGGGTAATCAGCCCCAGCATTTT. It yields the protein CASSSRGGNQPQHF.

As regards this clone: The junction and the germline gene differ at one end; a read error may be behind it. The genes are TRBV5-1 and TRBJ1-1; D might be TRBD1 (6 bases). The germline gives CDR1 SGHRS, CDR2 YFSETQ. The CDR3 is made up of 14 amino acids. The chain's CDR3 is CASSLFLGDTGAFF. The CDR3 DNA sequence: TGCGCCAGCAGCTTGTTTTTAGGGGACACTGGAGCTTTCTTT.

This chain uses TRBV9 with TRBJ2-7; D is unresolved. This CDR3 is built from 14 residues. Trimming took 0 bases from V and 3 from J, leaving 10 bases between them. CDR1 SGDLS and CDR2 YYNGEE come from the germline V gene. The DNA for the CDR3 is TGTGCCAGCAGCGTAGGTATGTCCTTCTACGAGCAGTACTTC. It yields the protein CASSVGMSFYEQYF.

This sequence joins TRBV6-2 or TRBV6-3 and TRBJ2-7, with no clear D. CDR1 MNHEY and CDR2 SVGEGT come from the germline V gene. V was pared by 2 bases and J by 0 bases, with 8 bases between. The CDR3 covers 14 residues. In DNA, the CDR3 is TGTGCCAGCAGTTACGAGATCCCCTCCTACGAGCAGTACTTC. Translating it yields CASSYEIPSYEQYF.

The gene calls are TRBV29-1 and TRBJ2-7; possible D gene TRBD1, 5 bases. The CDR3 has 13 amino acids. CDR1 is SQVTM, CDR2 ANQGSEA, per germline. The V end lost 5 bases, the J end lost 1 base, and 12 bases lay between the germline ends. The DNA for the CDR3 is TGCAGCGTTATTAGGGCAGGGTCCTACGAGCAGTACTTC. Protein: CSVIRAGSYEQYF.

This clone was seen once. Different DNA sequences within this sample yield the same CDR3. V is TRBV29-1 and J is TRBJ2-1, with D unclear. The V and J ends lost 3 bases and 7 bases respectively, with 7 bases between them. Germline CDR1 and CDR2: SQVTM and ANQGSEA. The CDR3 covers 11 residues. The CDR3 DNA reads TGCAGCGTTGATCGAGTGAATGAGCAGTTCTTC. As protein: CSVDRVNEQFF.

The V gene is TRBV6-1, the J gene TRBJ1-5; no definite D call. Trimming stripped 3 bases from V and 6 bases from J, with 6 bases between. CDR1 and CDR2 (germline): MNHNS, SASEGT. The CDR3 is 12 residues long. For the CDR3, the DNA is TGTGCCAGCAGTGACGGTAGTCAGCCCCAGCATTTT. Encoded protein: CASSDGSQPQHF.

The chain employs TRBV29-1 and TRBJ2-1; tentative D call: TRBD2 (6 bases). The germline CDR1 and CDR2 sequences are SQVTM and ANQGSEA. The CDR3 consists of 13 residues. The CDR3 reads CSYSPGGYNEQFF. In nucleotides, the CDR3 is TGCAGTTACAGCCCCGGGGGCTACAATGAGCAGTTCTTC.

The genes are TRBV4-1 and TRBJ2-1, with a tentative D call TRBD2 (5 bases). Trimming left V 1 base short and J 2 bases short, with 18 bases between. This CDR3 region has 18 residues. Germline assignment: CDR1 MGHRA and CDR2 YSYEKL. The CDR3 sequence: CASSQVEVRGFTYNEQFF. CDR3 DNA sequence: TGCGCCAGCAGCCAAGTGGAGGTCCGGGGTTTTACCTACAATGAGCAGTTCTTC.

This clone has a single count. The CDR3 loop is CSVDGDRGNEQFF. The DNA of the CDR3 is TGCAGCGTTGACGGGGACAGGGGCAATGAGCAGTTCTTC. The chain couples TRBV29-1 to TRBJ2-1, with 10 bases that match TRBD1. This CDR3 has 13 residues. V was clipped by 3 bases and J by 6 bases; unmatched bases: 2. Germline loops: CDR1 SQVTM, CDR2 ANQGSEA.

The CDR3 nucleotides read TGTGCCAGCAGCCAAGATACCCCTAGCTACAATGAGCAGTTCTTC. Amino acids: CASSQDTPSYNEQFF. The chain uses TRBV4-2 and TRBJ2-1, with D uncertain. Germline loops: CDR1 LGHNA, CDR2 YNFKEQ. CDR3 length: 15 residues. Trimming pared 0 bases from V and 3 bases from J, leaving 9 bases between.

V is TRBV5-5 and J is TRBJ1-1; a possible D gene is TRBD1 (6 bases). The CDR3 loop spans 15 amino acids. V lost 2 bases and J 2 bases, leaving 13 bases between the germline ends. The germline V gene encodes CDR1 SGHKS and CDR2 YYEKEE (reference sequence). The CDR3 here is CASSFDGQPNTEAFF. In DNA form, the CDR3 reads TGTGCCAGCAGCTTTGACGGACAGCCCAACACTGAAGCTTTCTTT.

The chain is built from TRBV5-4 and TRBJ2-2; tentative D call: TRBD1 (5 bases). The V gene lost 1 base and the J gene lost 7 bases, with 8 bases spanning the gap. This CDR3 region has 13 residues. Germline assignment: CDR1 SGHNT and CDR2 YYREEE (reference sequence). CDR3 nucleotide sequence: TGTGCCAGCAGCTTGACAGGCCACGGGGAGCTGTTTTTT. Protein product: CASSLTGHGELFF. Combining the CDR3 with reference TRBV5-4 and TRBJ2-2 gives the whole variable domain ETGVTQSPTHLIKTRGQQVTLRCSSQSGHNTVSWYQQALGQGPQFIFQYYREEENGRGNFPPRFSGLQFPNYSSELNVNALELDDSALYLCASSLTGHGELFFGEGSRLTVL.

This clone was counted once. The rearrangement joins TRBV19 to TRBJ1-5, with D tentatively TRBD1 (5 bases). Per germline, CDR1 LNHDA and CDR2 SQIVND (reference sequence). Trimming took off 3 bases at V and 4 bases at J, with 13 bases between the two ends. The CDR3 runs to 15 residues. CDR3 sequence reads: CASSMPPGLNQPQHF. The DNA of the CDR3 is TGTGCCAGTAGTATGCCCCCGGGACTTAATCAGCCCCAGCATTTT.

The chain carries TRBV9 and TRBJ2-7; D is possibly TRBD1 (6 bases). The CDR3 is 14 amino acids. The germline V gene encodes CDR1 SGDLS and CDR2 YYNGEE. The V end lost 3 bases, the J end lost 1 base, and 11 bases lay between the germline ends. CDR3 coding DNA: TGTGCCAGCAGCGCAGAGGACAGTTCCTACGAGCAGTACTTC. This gives the protein CASSAEDSSYEQYF.

A few counts support this clone. The chain links TRBV20-1 to TRBJ2-6, with 8 bases identical to TRBD1. The CDR3 runs to 18 residues. V lost 3 bases and J lost 2; bases outside the gene matches: 12. The germline gives CDR1 DFQATT, CDR2 SNEGSKA (reference sequence). CDR3 protein: CSASESGTGTTGANVLTF. CDR3 bases: TGCAGTGCTAGTGAATCCGGGACAGGTACTACTGGGGCCAACGTCCTGACTTTC.